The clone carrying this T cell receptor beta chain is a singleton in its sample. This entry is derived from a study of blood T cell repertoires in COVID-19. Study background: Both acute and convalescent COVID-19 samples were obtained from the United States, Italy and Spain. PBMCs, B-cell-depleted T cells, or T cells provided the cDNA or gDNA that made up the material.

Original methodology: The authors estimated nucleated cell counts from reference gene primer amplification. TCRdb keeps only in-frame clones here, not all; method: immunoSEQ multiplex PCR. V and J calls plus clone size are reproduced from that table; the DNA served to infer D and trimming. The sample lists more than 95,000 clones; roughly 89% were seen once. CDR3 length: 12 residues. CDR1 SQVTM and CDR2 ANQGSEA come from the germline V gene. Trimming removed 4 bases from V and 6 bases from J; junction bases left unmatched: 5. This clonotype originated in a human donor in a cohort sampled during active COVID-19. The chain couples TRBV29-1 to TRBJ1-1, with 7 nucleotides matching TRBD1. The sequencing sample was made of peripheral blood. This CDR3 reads CSVGAGGAEAFF. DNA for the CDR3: TGCAGCGTTGGGGCAGGGGGAGCTGAAGCTTTCTTT.